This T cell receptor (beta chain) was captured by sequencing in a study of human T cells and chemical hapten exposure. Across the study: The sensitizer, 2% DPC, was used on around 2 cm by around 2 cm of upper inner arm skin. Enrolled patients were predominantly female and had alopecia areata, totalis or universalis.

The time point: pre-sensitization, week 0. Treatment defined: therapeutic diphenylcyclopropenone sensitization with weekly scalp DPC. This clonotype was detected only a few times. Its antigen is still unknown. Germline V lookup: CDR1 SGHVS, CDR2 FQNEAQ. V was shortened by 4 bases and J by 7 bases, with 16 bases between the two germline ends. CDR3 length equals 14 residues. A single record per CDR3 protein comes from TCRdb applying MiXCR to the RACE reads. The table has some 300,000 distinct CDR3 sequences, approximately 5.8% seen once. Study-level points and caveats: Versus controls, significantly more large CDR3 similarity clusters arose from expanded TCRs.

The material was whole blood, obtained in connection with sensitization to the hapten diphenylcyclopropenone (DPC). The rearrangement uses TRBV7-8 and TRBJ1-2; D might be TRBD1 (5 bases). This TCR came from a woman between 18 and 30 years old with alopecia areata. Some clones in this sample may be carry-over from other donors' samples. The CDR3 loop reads CASSSRWGGVGYTF. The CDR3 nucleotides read TGTGCCAGCAGCTCCCGGTGGGGCGGGGTTGGCTACACCTTC. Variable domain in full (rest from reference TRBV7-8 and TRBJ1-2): GAGVSQSPRYKVAKRGQDVALRCDPISGHVSLFWYQQALGQGPEFLTYFQNEAQLDKSGLPSDRFFAERPEGSVSTLKIQRTQQEDSAVYLCASSSRWGGVGYTFGSGTRLTVV.